Listed below are T cell receptor beta chains from one sample, sequenced in a study of T-cell reconstitution after alpha-beta-depleted transplantation in children. One entry per CDR3 protein, called by TCRdb with MiXCR from the PCR reads. The sample carries more than 45,000 distinct CDR3 sequences, under 60% recorded once. This material consisted of peripheral blood, taken before TCRalphabeta/CD19-depleted stem cell transplant. The receptors stem from a boy under two years old with SCID, due to receive a stem cell transplant. Both conserved end residues are part of each CDR3.

v_call	j_call	cdr3_aa
TRBV7-8	TRBJ2-2	CASSHRETGELFF
TRBV20-1	TRBJ1-6	CSARGGTENSPLHF
TRBV27	TRBJ1-1	CASSNRLDRAFF
TRBV20-1	TRBJ2-5	CSASSPDLGGETQYF
TRBV19	TRBJ1-5	CASSIQTGRNQPQHF
TRBV7-9	TRBJ2-7	CASSLSVNEQYF
TRBV20-1	TRBJ2-7	CSAFRSSGAGEQYF
TRBV20-1	TRBJ2-3	CSAPVRGALTDTQYF
TRBV7-3	TRBJ2-3	CASSSQGTDTQYF
TRBV14	TRBJ2-2	CASSQKRTGELFF
TRBV20-1	TRBJ2-1	CSASRGQVRNEQFF
TRBV6-1	TRBJ1-6	CASSRTGENSPLHF
TRBV4-3	TRBJ2-6	CASSQDPTGGANVLTF
TRBV29-1	TRBJ2-5	CSGEGVGETQYF
TRBV12-3/TRBV12-4	TRBJ2-5	CASSLASGPVETQYF
TRBV5-4	TRBJ1-1	CASSLVELRNTEAFF
TRBV2	TRBJ2-1	CASRQGESYNEQFF
TRBV27	TRBJ1-1	CASSLTRVNTEAFF
TRBV4-3	TRBJ1-4	CASSQAQSSVATNEKLFF
TRBV7-2	TRBJ2-4	CASSSQALAKNIQYF
TRBV12-5	TRBJ2-2	CASGSQNRQGWELFF
TRBV4-1	TRBJ2-5	CASSQEEASGGETQYF
TRBV20-1	TRBJ1-4	CSASPGPGTNEKLFF
TRBV20-1	TRBJ2-5	CSARDAGTGVETQYF
TRBV2	TRBJ2-5	CASSETASVGETQYF
TRBV5-6	TRBJ2-1	CASSLVLVGGGNEQFF
TRBV5-6	TRBJ2-7	CAICPRGLAGEEQYF
TRBV20-1	TRBJ2-4	CSATDRAKNIQYF
TRBV6-1	TRBJ1-1	CASSDWAPEAFF
TRBV20-1	TRBJ1-1	CCAGSRDRLIWDTEAFF
TRBV4-1	TRBJ2-3	CASSQILGTDTQYF
TRBV5-6	TRBJ2-5	CASSKSGPGETQYF
TRBV12-3/TRBV12-4	TRBJ1-5	CASSRANLGQPQHF
TRBV12-3/TRBV12-4	TRBJ1-5	CASSFGLRGEQPQHF
TRBV27	TRBJ2-3	CASSTLDRGLGDTQYF
TRBV7-9	TRBJ2-1	CASSPPLAGVNEQFF
TRBV20-1	TRBJ1-1	CSASREWNTEAFF
TRBV5-1	TRBJ2-1	CASSLLAGTDNEQFF
TRBV7-9	TRBJ2-3	CASSSGASGGTDTQYF
TRBV5-1	TRBJ2-1	CASSSSAGVGNEQFF
TRBV7-9	TRBJ2-7	CASPRGPGQGKGEQYF
TRBV19	TRBJ1-1	CASSMSSGLSGEAFF
TRBV27	TRBJ1-1	CASSPFHGRTEAFF
TRBV7-2	TRBJ2-3	CASSQGAVDTQYF
TRBV5-1	TRBJ2-7	CASSLGGQNYEQYF
TRBV13	TRBJ2-5	CASSLRGGPGQPQYF
TRBV4-3	TRBJ2-7	CASSQGPTGYYEQYF
TRBV6-5	TRBJ2-2	CASSYPGFPGELFF
TRBV20-1	TRBJ2-3	CSAPGLAETSTDTQYF
TRBV2	TRBJ1-2	CASSEARTAYGYTF
TRBV3-1	TRBJ2-2	CASSQYADTGELFF